This T cell receptor beta chain was observed in a study of control samples from healthy donors and cancer patients. The data were produced by immunoSEQ multiplex PCR, yet TCRdb's version contains in-frame clones alone and is incomplete. The sample yields about 140,000 clones, roughly 94% seen once. The germline CDR1 and CDR2 sequences are SNHLY and FYNNEI. Trimming left V 6 bases short and J 5 bases short, with 13 bases between. CDR3 size: 14 residues. The V call is TRBV2, the J call TRBJ2-2; no firm D call. Sequencing was carried out using blood. This receptor was taken from a man aged 40-50 years in good health. The CDR3 nucleotides are TGTGCCAGCAGCCCTGGGTGGGGAACCGGGGAGCTGTTTTTT. Translation: CASSPGWGTGELFF.